These 26 T cell receptor beta chains came from one sample sequenced in a study of early T cells in non-severe SARS-CoV-2 infection. MiXCR, applied by TCRdb to the 5' RACE reads, yields one record per CDR3 protein. Of about 83,000 distinct CDR3 sequences listed, about 12% are singletons. Sequenced sample: whole blood. These receptors came from an adult who was a healthcare worker with PCR-confirmed SARS-CoV-2 infection or an uninfected control (not recorded which).

This clonotype was seen a handful of times. The J gene is TRBJ1-1, the V gene TRBV20-1; D gene unclear. The CDR3 covers 11 residues. The germline V gene encodes CDR1 DFQATT and CDR2 SNEGSKA (reference sequence). V was trimmed by 7 bases and J by 11 bases, leaving 17 bases between them. The CDR3 nucleotides are TGCAGTGAGAGAGGATCCCCGGCCGCTTTCTTT. This sequence encodes CSERGSPAAFF.

V and J are TRBV7-2 and TRBJ1-5; no firm D call. Deletions cut 5 bases from V and 5 bases from J, with 13 bases between. In germline, CDR1 is SGHTA, CDR2 FQGNSA. This CDR3 spans 14 amino acids. CDR3 in DNA: TGTGCCAGCAGCCCCACAGACACCTATCAGCCCCAGCATTTT. Translation gives CASSPTDTYQPQHF. The full variable domain, in which reference TRBV7-2 and TRBJ1-5 provide the parts outside the CDR3, is GAGVSQSPSNKVTEKGKDVELRCDPISGHTALYWYRQSLGQGLEFLIYFQGNSAPDKSGLPSDRFSAERTGGSVSTLTIQRTQQEDSAVYLCASSPTDTYQPQHFGDGTRLSIL.

This chain joins TRBV20-1 and TRBJ2-2; either TRBD1 or TRBD2 may supply D (5 bases each). The CDR3 spans 13 residues. V lost 6 bases to trimming and J lost 5 bases, with 13 bases between them. Germline loops: CDR1 DFQATT, CDR2 SNEGSKA (reference sequence). The CDR3 protein is CSAPVWGTGELFF. The DNA of the CDR3 is TGCAGTGCACCTGTCTGGGGGACCGGGGAGCTGTTTTTT.

This clonotype came up many times. The rearrangement joins TRBV18 to TRBJ2-2, with D perhaps matching TRBD1 (6 bases). Germline values: CDR1 KGHSH, CDR2 LQKENI. This CDR3 has 16 residues. V lost 2 bases and J lost 5, with 15 bases in between. In DNA form, the CDR3 reads TGTGCCAGCTCACCATGGGGGCAGCTACCAACCGGGGAGCTGTTTTTT. Its protein is CASSPWGQLPTGELFF.

The chain carries TRBV2 and TRBJ2-1; D gene unclear. The CDR3 contains 14 residues. V shed 5 bases and J shed 4 bases, with 12 bases lying between them. Germline-derived CDR1 and CDR2 are SNHLY and FYNNEI. CDR3 protein: CASSRGPGYNEQFF. Written as DNA, the CDR3 is TGTGCCAGCAGTCGCGGTCCGGGTTACAATGAGCAGTTCTTC.

A single count supports this clonotype. Being one base from a much bigger clone, this may be a read error. The V and J genes are TRBV29-1 and TRBJ2-3, with 9 bases aligning to TRBD1. Germline CDR1 SQVTM, CDR2 ANQGSEA. CDR3 length equals 15 residues. This CDR3 reads CNVETGTGLTDTQYF. CDR3 in DNA: TGCAACGTCGAAACCGGGACAGGGCTCACAGATACGCAGTATTTT.

This clonotype has at least ten counts. The V and J genes are TRBV6-5 and TRBJ1-1; D is unresolved. Germline V gives CDR1 MNHEY, CDR2 SVGAGI. V shed 7 bases and J shed 1 base, with 13 bases lying between them. The CDR3 is made up of 14 amino acids. CDR3 loop: CASTDGRPNTEAFF. The CDR3 coding sequence is TGTGCCAGCACCGACGGACGGCCGAACACTGAAGCTTTCTTT.

The J gene is TRBJ2-1, the V gene TRBV20-1, with 12 positions matching TRBD1. V shed 5 bases and J 2 bases; nucleotides not matched to a gene: 1. Germline V gives CDR1 DFQATT, CDR2 SNEGSKA (reference sequence). CDR3 length: 14 residues. The CDR3 DNA follows: TGCAGTGCTTGGGACAGGGGGCCCTACAATGAGCAGTTCTTC. Translating gives CSAWDRGPYNEQFF.

As to this clonotype: This may stem from a read error, because a much larger clone lies one nucleotide away. The conserved closing phenylalanine or tryptophan is absent in this CDR3, likely reflecting a read error. This chain connects TRBV11-3 to TRBJ2-2; D is unclear. CDR1 is SGHNT and CDR2 is YENEEA in the germline V gene. The CDR3 sequence is 12 residues long. Trimming removed 5 bases at V and 4 bases at J, with 5 bases between. CDR3 sequence: CASSIGTGELFL. The CDR3 DNA sequence: TGTGCCAGCAGCATTGGCACCGGGGAGCTGTTTTTA.

The chain uses TRBV7-2 and TRBJ2-3; tentatively, D is TRBD2 (6 bases). Germline V gene lookup returns CDR1 SGHTA and CDR2 FQGNSA. This CDR3 has 15 amino acids. Trimming removed 1 base from V and 1 base from J, with 9 bases in between. The CDR3 coding sequence is TGTGCCAGCAGCTTAGGGGGGGTCCGCACAGATACGCAGTATTTT. As protein: CASSLGGVRTDTQYF. Variable domain in full (rest from reference TRBV7-2 and TRBJ2-3): GAGVSQSPSNKVTEKGKDVELRCDPISGHTALYWYRQSLGQGLEFLIYFQGNSAPDKSGLPSDRFSAERTGGSVSTLTIQRTQQEDSAVYLCASSLGGVRTDTQYFGPGTRLTVL.

V is TRBV4-1 and J is TRBJ2-3; D remains ambiguous. From germline, CDR1 is MGHRA and CDR2 YSYEKL. The CDR3 length is 13 residues. Between the trimmed V and J ends, which lost 1 base and 4 bases, there was a span of 6 bases. CDR3 in amino acids: CASSQGWADTQYF. CDR3 DNA: TGCGCCAGCAGCCAAGGTTGGGCAGATACGCAGTATTTT.

There are many counts of this clonotype. The chain joins TRBV6-6 to TRBJ2-3, with TRBD1 matching over 7 bases. With 9 bases clipped from V and 0 bases from J, the junction kept 3 bases outside the gene matches. The CDR3 is 13 amino acids. CDR1 MNHNY and CDR2 SVGAGI come from the germline V gene (reference sequence). The chain's CDR3 is CASTGVSTDTQYF. For the CDR3, the DNA is TGTGCCAGTACAGGGGTTAGCACAGATACGCAGTATTTT.

The J gene is TRBJ2-7, the V gene TRBV9; the match to TRBD2 covers 13 bases. From germline, CDR1 is SGDLS and CDR2 YYNGEE. This CDR3 contains 16 residues. The trim removed 4 bases at V and 5 bases at J, leaving 9 bases unmatched. In DNA, the CDR3 is TGTGCCAGCAGCTCCCTAGGACTAGCGGGAGAGGACGAGCAGTACTTC. Translation: CASSSLGLAGEDEQYF.

This clonotype was detected many times. The V call is TRBV7-6, the J call TRBJ2-5, with D unresolved. The ends were cut back, 3 bases at V and 5 bases at J, with 7 bases in the middle. This CDR3 is built from 12 residues. Germline V gives CDR1 SGHVS, CDR2 FNYEAQ. This CDR3 reads CASSFTVETQYF. CDR3 DNA sequence: TGTGCCAGCAGCTTTACCGTGGAGACCCAGTACTTC.

This clonotype was recorded a few times. The V call is TRBV20-1, the J call TRBJ1-1; 7 bases are a match to TRBD1. This CDR3 spans 14 amino acids. Trimming removed 2 bases from V and 1 base from J; junction bases left unmatched: 4. Germline CDR1 DFQATT, CDR2 SNEGSKA (reference sequence). The CDR3 is CSARRGPWNTEAFF. In nucleotides, the CDR3 is TGCAGTGCTAGAAGGGGGCCTTGGAACACTGAAGCTTTCTTT.

The table lists this clonotype with a few counts. J is TRBJ2-3 and V is TRBV15, with unresolved D. Germline V gene sequence: CDR1 LNHNV, CDR2 YYDKDF (reference sequence). V dropped 1 base and J dropped 6 bases, with 8 bases sitting between them. The CDR3 extends over 13 amino acids. CDR3 sequence reads: CATSRAPGDTQYF. The CDR3 DNA reads TGTGCCACCAGCAGAGCTCCCGGGGATACGCAGTATTTT.

In this sample, this clonotype turned up once. The rearrangement uses TRBV28 and TRBJ2-3; D may correspond to TRBD1 or TRBD2 (5 bases each). This CDR3 region has 14 residues. The V gene lost 6 bases and the J gene lost 7 bases, with 17 bases spanning the gap. CDR1 MDHEN and CDR2 SYDVKM come from the germline V gene. The CDR3, as DNA: TGTGCCAGCAGCCTAGAGGGGAGAGGGCATACGCAGTATTTT. Protein product: CASSLEGRGHTQYF.

V gene TRBV28 combines with J gene TRBJ2-5; possible D gene TRBD2, 7 bases. Germline loops: CDR1 MDHEN, CDR2 SYDVKM. The CDR3 totals 15 residues. Trimming removed 7 bases at V and 2 bases at J, with 17 bases between. CDR3 loop: CASTRRGANQETQYF. CDR3 DNA sequence: TGTGCCAGCACCCGCCGGGGGGCGAATCAAGAGACCCAGTACTTC. Full variable domain (outside the CDR3, taken from reference TRBV28 and TRBJ2-5): DVKVTQSSRYLVKRTGEKVFLECVQDMDHENMFWYRQDPGLGLRLIYFSYDVKMKEKGDIPEGYSVSREKKERFSLILESASTNQTSMYLCASTRRGANQETQYFGPGTRLLVL.

This clonotype came up many times. CDR3 region: CAWTGTGTHNEQFF. CDR3 bases: TGTGCCTGGACAGGGACTGGAACCCACAATGAGCAGTTCTTC. The chain links TRBV30 to TRBJ2-1; D may be TRBD2 (6 bases). The V and J ends lost 4 bases and 5 bases respectively, with 15 bases between them. Germline V gene data show CDR1 as GTSNPN and CDR2 as SVGIG (reference sequence). CDR3 length: 14 residues.

This clonotype was detected ten times or more. The gene calls are TRBV20-1 and TRBJ2-7; D perhaps matches TRBD1 (6 bases). Trimming stripped 2 bases from V and 4 bases from J, with 21 bases between. This CDR3 contains 16 residues. The germline CDR1 and CDR2 sequences are DFQATT and SNEGSKA (reference sequence). The CDR3 nucleotides are TGCAGTGCTAGACCCAGGACAGCCACCGGGTATTACGAGCAGTACTTC. It specifies CSARPRTATGYYEQYF.

This clonotype was found many times. This chain links TRBV7-6 with TRBJ1-2, with TRBD1 matching 8 bases. Per the germline V gene, CDR1 is SGHVS and CDR2 is FNYEAQ. This CDR3 spans 14 amino acids. V was clipped by 4 bases and J by 6 bases; unmatched bases: 7. The CDR3 DNA reads TGTGCCAGCAGCTCACTCCCGGGACAGGATGGCTACACCTTC. Translated: CASSSLPGQDGYTF.

Worth noting for this clonotype: A much larger clone differs by one base, so this may be a read error. This chain uses TRBV20-1 with TRBJ2-5; 10 bases are a match to TRBD2. V shed 1 base and J 1 base; nucleotides not matched to a gene: 6. The germline V gene encodes CDR1 DFQATT and CDR2 SNEGSKA (reference sequence). The CDR3 runs to 16 residues. The CDR3 sequence is CSARGPAGGFQETQYF. In DNA form, the CDR3 reads TGCAGTGCTAGAGGCCCAGCGGGAGGGTTCCAAGAGACCCAGTACTTC.

This clonotype was counted only a few times. The chain links TRBV5-4 to TRBJ2-3, with D perhaps TRBD2 (6 bases). This CDR3 comprises 15 residues. V shed 5 bases and J shed 0 bases, with 13 bases lying between them. Germline CDR1 and CDR2: SGHNT and YYREEE (reference sequence). CDR3 amino acids: CASSHASASTDTQYF. In DNA, the CDR3 is TGTGCCAGCAGTCACGCTAGCGCCAGCACAGATACGCAGTATTTT.

The chain is built from TRBV6-2 or TRBV6-3 and TRBJ2-2; possible D gene TRBD1, 7 bases. The V and J ends lost 4 bases and 5 bases respectively, with 17 bases between them. In germline, CDR1 is MNHEY, CDR2 SVGEGT. This CDR3 spans 16 amino acids. CDR3 sequence (DNA): TGTGCCAGCAGTTCCCCGACAGGGAGGAAAACCGGGGAGCTGTTTTTT. Translated: CASSSPTGRKTGELFF.

Ten or more counts support this clonotype. The chain carries TRBV2 and TRBJ1-1; tentative D call: TRBD1 (5 bases). The V gene's germline CDR1 is SNHLY and CDR2 FYNNEI. This CDR3 is 13 amino acids long. The V and J ends lost 6 bases and 2 bases respectively, with 10 bases between them. CDR3 sequence reads: CASSQQANTEAFF. CDR3 sequence (DNA): TGTGCCAGCAGCCAACAGGCAAACACTGAAGCTTTCTTT.

The chain combines TRBV7-8 with TRBJ2-5, with TRBD1 matching over 11 bases. The length of the CDR3 is 15 residues. V lost 2 bases to trimming and J lost 5 bases; unmatched junction nucleotides: 4. CDR1 and CDR2 from the germline V gene are SGHVS and FQNEAQ. The CDR3 is CASSLPGQGDETQYF. As DNA, the CDR3 is TGTGCCAGCAGCTTACCGGGACAGGGGGATGAGACCCAGTACTTC.